The 18 T cell receptor beta chains below all came from one sample that was sequenced in a study of T-cell reconstitution after alpha-beta-depleted transplantation in children (dated by TCRdb to the mid-2010s). The protocol used for the library was PCR. The sample was run on an Illumina HiSeq 2500. TCR libraries were prepared with molecular barcoding, using unique molecular identifiers to normalize TCRbeta repertoire quantification. TCRdb ran its own pipeline on the public reads, namely fastp trimming at Q25 and MiXCR clone calling, and kept in-frame beta chains. Each entry merges the rows of one CDR3 protein and shows their most common DNA and genes. The sample yields about 610,000 distinct CDR3 sequences; about 10% were counted once. The ten largest clones add up to 4% of the sample. The specimen was PBMCs from the stem cell graft donor, collected from the stem cell graft. The receptors come from a human donor who donated a stem cell graft to a child with acute myeloid leukemia.

The chain carries TRBV4-1 and TRBJ1-3; TRBD1 might be the D (6 bases). This CDR3 contains 13 residues. Germline V gene data show CDR1 as MGHRA and CDR2 as YSYEKL. Trimming took off 5 bases at V and 5 bases at J, with 10 bases between the two ends. The CDR3 nucleotides are TGCGCCAGCAGCTCGGACAGAAGAAACACCATATATTTT. Translation gives CASSSDRRNTIYF.

The chain has TRBV9 and TRBJ2-5; D is undetermined. The CDR3 is made up of 13 amino acids. The ends were cut back, 0 bases at V and 2 bases at J, with 5 bases in the middle. Germline V CDR1 and CDR2: SGDLS, YYNGEE. CDR3 sequence (DNA): TGTGCCAGCAGCGTAGTGGGGCAAGAGACCCAGTACTTC. Translating gives CASSVVGQETQYF.

This clonotype was seen more than once but under ten times. V and J are TRBV6-2 or TRBV6-3 and TRBJ2-2; TRBD2 agrees at 7 bases. The length of the CDR3 is 15 residues. After removal of 2 bases from V and 0 bases from J, the junction contained 0 bases not matched to a gene. The germline CDR1 and CDR2 sequences are MNHEY and SVGEGT. The DNA for the CDR3 is TGTGCCAGCAGTTACGGGACTACGAACACCGGGGAGCTGTTTTTT. Translating gives CASSYGTTNTGELFF.

This clonotype appeared a few times. This chain joins TRBV7-3 and TRBJ2-2; no firm D call. Per the germline V gene, CDR1 is SGHTA and CDR2 is FQGTGA. This CDR3 spans 15 amino acids. Trimming cost V 0 bases and J 0 bases, with 5 bases left between them. The CDR3, as DNA: TGTGCCAGCAGCTTAACGGCTCCGAACACCGGGGAGCTGTTTTTT. Translation gives CASSLTAPNTGELFF. Complete variable domain (other parts from reference TRBV7-3 and TRBJ2-2): GAGVSQTPSNKVTEKGKYVELRCDPISGHTALYWYRQSLGQGPEFLIYFQGTGAADDSGLPNDRFFAVRPEGSVSTLKIQRTERGDSAVYLCASSLTAPNTGELFFGEGSRLTVL.

This clonotype occurred a few times. This chain uses TRBV27 with TRBJ2-7; D possibly corresponds to TRBD1 (6 bases). Germline CDR1 MNHEY, CDR2 SMNVEV (reference sequence). CDR3 size: 14 residues. V shed 2 bases and J shed 2 bases, with 10 bases lying between them. The CDR3 DNA is TGTGCCAGCAGTTTACAGGGGTTCCCCTACGAGCAGTACTTC. Protein product: CASSLQGFPYEQYF.

This clonotype was recorded a few times. The chain has TRBV20-1 and TRBJ2-3, with 10 bases identical to TRBD2. Germline CDR1 is DFQATT and CDR2 is SNEGSKA (reference sequence). The junction had 5 bases not matched to a gene; V was cut back by 4 bases and J by 7 bases. The CDR3 contains 13 residues. Here the CDR3 DNA reads TGCAGTGCTACCCTAGCGGGAGTCCATACGCAGTATTTT. This translates into CSATLAGVHTQYF.

This clonotype was picked up many times. This chain joins TRBV20-1 and TRBJ2-1; 9 bases agree with TRBD2. The trim removed 5 bases at V and 5 bases at J, leaving 13 bases unmatched. Germline CDR1 and CDR2: DFQATT and SNEGSKA (reference sequence). This CDR3 has 16 amino acids. CDR3 DNA sequence: TGCAGTGCTCCCAGGGGTGGGGTAGCGGGAGACAATGAGCAGTTCTTC. As protein: CSAPRGGVAGDNEQFF.

This clonotype occurred many times. This rearrangement joins TRBV7-9 to TRBJ2-1, with D possibly called TRBD1 or TRBD2 (6 bases each). The CDR3 spans 16 residues. V was pared by 1 base and J by 4 bases, with 14 bases between. The V gene's germline CDR1 is SEHNR and CDR2 FQNEAQ (reference sequence). The CDR3 DNA reads TGTGCCAGCAGCTTAGGTGGGGGGCGGCAGTACAATGAGCAGTTCTTC. This translates into CASSLGGGRQYNEQFF.

This clonotype was recorded at least ten times. CDR3 nucleotide sequence: TGCAGTGCTAGACGGACAGAGGGTGAGAGGGGGGAAGCTTTCTTT. Encoded protein: CSARRTEGERGEAFF. V is TRBV20-1 and J is TRBJ1-1, with a tentative D call TRBD1 (6 bases). Trimming cost V 2 bases and J 8 bases, with 21 bases left between them. The germline V gene encodes CDR1 DFQATT and CDR2 SNEGSKA (reference sequence). This CDR3 region has 15 residues.

The rearrangement joins TRBV20-1 to TRBJ2-3; 10 bases agree with TRBD1. Trimming at V came to 5 bases and at J to 3 bases, leaving 8 bases not matched to a gene. This CDR3 region has 15 residues. Germline V lookup: CDR1 DFQATT, CDR2 SNEGSKA (reference sequence). As DNA, the CDR3 is TGCAGTGCTTCTACCCCGGGACAGGGGACAGATACGCAGTATTTT. Translating gives CSASTPGQGTDTQYF.

This clonotype showed up just a few times. The J gene is TRBJ1-3, the V gene TRBV12-3 or TRBV12-4; D remains unclear. The CDR3 covers 17 residues. V was clipped by 2 bases and J by 0 bases, with 14 bases between them. The CDR3 here is CASSLSMKTFSGNTIYF. The CDR3 bases are TGTGCCAGCAGTTTAAGTATGAAGACATTCTCTGGAAACACCATATATTTT.

V and J are TRBV27 and TRBJ2-7, with D perhaps assigned TRBD1 or TRBD2 (5 bases each). CDR3 length: 13 amino acids. CDR1 and CDR2 (germline): MNHEY, SMNVEV (reference sequence). Trimming stripped 5 bases from V and 9 bases from J, with 17 bases between. The CDR3 sequence is CASSPPGSLRQYF. CDR3 bases: TGTGCCAGCAGTCCCCCAGGGAGTCTCAGGCAGTACTTC.

This clonotype was seen more than once but under ten times. V is TRBV5-6 and J is TRBJ2-5; D gene uncertain. The CDR3 totals 13 residues. Germline loops: CDR1 SGHDT, CDR2 YYEEEE. Trimming removed 2 bases from V and 5 bases from J, with 10 bases in between. The CDR3 loop reads CASSLTSSETQYF. The CDR3 coding sequence is TGTGCCAGCAGCTTAACGAGTTCGGAGACCCAGTACTTC.

Of note for this clonotype: An end of the junction differs from the germline gene, which may be a read error. This rearrangement joins TRBV3-1 to TRBJ2-6, with D unclear. Germline V CDR1 and CDR2: LGHDT, YNNKEL (reference sequence). The CDR3 has 18 residues. The CDR3 here is CARSLSGSAHSGANVLTF. CDR3 nucleotides: TGTGCCCGCAGTTTGAGTGGCAGTGCCCACTCTGGGGCCAACGTCCTGACTTTC.

This chain uses TRBV20-1 with TRBJ2-1; TRBD2 matches at 8 bases. The CDR3 is 15 residues long. Germline V gene data show CDR1 as DFQATT and CDR2 as SNEGSKA (reference sequence). With 3 bases clipped from V and 4 bases from J, the junction kept 8 bases outside the gene matches. DNA for the CDR3: TGCAGTGCTAGTAGCAGCGGGAGAGGTTACAATGAGCAGTTCTTC. Translation: CSASSSGRGYNEQFF.

This clonotype appeared a few times. The chain uses TRBV25-1 and TRBJ2-5; TRBD2 is a possible D gene (5 bases). This CDR3 is 14 amino acids long. The V end lost 5 bases, the J end lost 5 bases, and 15 bases lay between the germline ends. The germline gives CDR1 MGHDK, CDR2 SYGVNS. CDR3 region: CASSPRGRTETQYF. As DNA, the CDR3 is TGTGCCAGCAGTCCCAGAGGGCGGACGGAGACCCAGTACTTC.

The chain recombines TRBV20-1 with TRBJ1-1, with 7 bases fitting TRBD1. Trimming removed 6 bases from V and 10 bases from J; junction bases left unmatched: 5. The CDR3 contains 10 residues. Germline lookup yields CDR1 DFQATT and CDR2 SNEGSKA (reference sequence). CDR3 coding DNA: TGCAGTGCCCGGGACAGCGGAGCTTTCTTT. Protein: CSARDSGAFF.

In this sample, this clonotype turned up many times. V gene TRBV6-1 combines with J gene TRBJ1-1; no clear D. Germline CDR1 reads MNHNS; CDR2 reads SASEGT. The germline V and J ends were trimmed by 8 bases and 0 bases, with 7 bases remaining between them. The CDR3 has 12 residues. DNA of the CDR3: TGTGCCAGCGAAATCCTGAACACTGAAGCTTTCTTT. Its protein is CASEILNTEAFF.